This TCR beta chain is from a study of blood T cell repertoires in COVID-19. Background on the study: Sites across the United States, Italy and Spain contributed samples from acute and convalescent COVID-19. Sources were T cells, B-cell-depleted T cells, or PBMCs; the material itself was cDNA or gDNA.

Assay used: immunoSEQ multiplex PCR; TCRdb lists only in-frame clones, some missing. The sample has 85,000 to 100,000 clones; around three quarters are singletons. The length of the CDR3 is 16 residues. In germline, CDR1 is MNHNY, CDR2 SVGAGI (reference sequence). V trimming: 0 bases; J trimming: 3 bases; junction bases outside the gene matches: 5. The sequenced sample consisted of peripheral blood. The clonotype originates from a man aged 45 to 65 who had recovered from COVID-19. This chain uses TRBV6-6 with TRBJ2-3; 8 bases agree with TRBD2. CDR3 DNA sequence: TGTGCCAGCAGTTACTCCCCTAGCGGGCCTACAGATACGCAGTATTTT. It is translated as CASSYSPSGPTDTQYF.